A selection of T cell receptor beta chains follows, all from one sample in a study of cytomegalovirus exposure and HLA in healthy donors. Sequencing used immunoSEQ multiplex PCR; TCRdb keeps in-frame clones, though not all of them. The sample carries tens of thousands of clones, approximately 88% recorded once. The sample taken for sequencing was PBMCs. These receptors were obtained from a woman under 30 in good health and CMV-seropositive. CDR3s include the opening cysteine and the closing phenylalanine or tryptophan. The order of the fields is CDR3 length, V gene, J gene, D gene, clone size, CDR3 protein, CDR3 DNA. The D gene is left open where the match is weak. Some rows mark clone size as missing; the rest say once, few, many or name a class of expanded clone.

18	TRBV2	TRBJ1-6	TRBD1	.	CASSEPPGQGHLNSPLHF	TGTGCCAGCAGTGAGCCCCCGGGACAGGGGCACCTTAATTCACCCCTCCACTTT
16	TRBV6-1	TRBJ2-1	TRBD1	once	CASSDWFGQGNNEQFF	TGTGCCAGCAGTGACTGGTTCGGACAGGGGAACAATGAGCAGTTCTTC
16	TRBV10-1	TRBJ2-5	.	.	CASSEASTPGGETQYF	TGCGCCAGCAGTGAGGCCTCCACTCCCGGGGGAGAGACCCAGTACTTC
17	TRBV14	TRBJ2-2	TRBD2	.	CASSHWRRGAPPGELFF	TGTGCCAGCAGCCATTGGCGGCGGGGGGCCCCCCCCGGGGAGCTGTTTTTT
15	TRBV2	TRBJ1-1	TRBD1	.	CASTPLLTGGTEAFF	TGTGCCAGCACCCCCCTCCTTACAGGGGGCACTGAAGCTTTCTTT
15	TRBV6-1	TRBJ2-2	TRBD2	.	CASSESGGATGELFF	TGTGCCAGCAGTGAAAGCGGGGGGGCAACCGGGGAGCTGTTTTTT
15	TRBV5-1	TRBJ2-3	.	once	CASSLEGGVTDTQYF	TGCGCCAGCAGCTTGGAAGGCGGGGTCACAGATACGCAGTATTTT
14	TRBV6-5	TRBJ2-7	TRBD1	.	CASSKRQGEHEQYF	TGTGCCAGCAGTAAAAGACAGGGGGAACACGAGCAGTACTTC
16	TRBV7-9	TRBJ2-1	TRBD2	.	CASSISSGGAYNEQFF	TGTGCCAGCAGCATATCTAGCGGGGGGGCCTACAATGAGCAGTTCTTC
13	TRBV30	TRBJ2-5	.	.	CAWSVSGIATQYF	TGTGCCTGGAGTGTGTCCGGGATAGCGACCCAGTACTTC
17	TRBV27	TRBJ1-6	TRBD1	.	CASSLSPGGSYNSPLHF	TGTGCCAGCAGTTTATCCCCAGGGGGCTCCTATAATTCACCCCTCCACTTT
13	TRBV6-5	TRBJ1-5	.	.	CASTFGPLQPQHF	TGTGCCAGCACCTTCGGCCCACTACAGCCCCAGCATTTT
15	TRBV19	TRBJ2-1	TRBD1	.	CASSTRTGAYNEQFF	TGTGCCAGTAGTACTCGAACAGGGGCCTACAATGAGCAGTTCTTC
17	TRBV5-6	TRBJ2-7	TRBD1	once	CASSLRPPGTGTYEQYF	TGTGCCAGCAGCTTGCGCCCCCCCGGGACAGGGACCTACGAGCAGTACTTC
15	TRBV5-1	TRBJ2-5	.	.	CASSLVAGMEETQYF	TGCGCCAGCAGCTTGGTAGCCGGTATGGAGGAGACCCAGTACTTC
11	TRBV1	TRBJ2-5	.	few	CTSSPEETQYF	TGCACCAGCAGCCCTGAAGAGACCCAGTACTTC
15	TRBV28	TRBJ1-5	.	.	CASRPAAARNQPQHF	TGTGCCAGCAGACCGGCGGCGGCGAGGAATCAGCCCCAGCATTTT
13	TRBV7-3	TRBJ2-7	.	few	CASSLTRQHEQYF	TGTGCCAGCAGCTTAACGAGGCAGCACGAGCAGTACTTC
15	TRBV4-1	TRBJ2-3	.	.	CASSQVQGSGDTQYF	TGCGCCAGCAGCCAAGTTCAGGGGTCGGGTGATACGCAGTATTTT
16	TRBV11-3	TRBJ2-1	TRBD2	.	CASSLRKAGVDNEQFF	TGTGCCAGCAGCTTAAGAAAGGCGGGGGTGGACAATGAGCAGTTCTTC
14	TRBV27	TRBJ2-3	.	.	CASSLLAGPDTQYF	TGTGCCAGCAGTTTGTTAGCCGGTCCAGATACGCAGTATTTT
15	TRBV11-2	TRBJ1-5	.	.	CASSFSVGSNQPQHF	TGTGCCAGCAGCTTTAGCGTCGGGAGCAATCAGCCCCAGCATTTT
22	TRBV6-1	TRBJ2-7	TRBD2	.	CASSEGGLNGLRLAGGVDEQYF	TGTGCCAGCAGTGAAGGGGGACTCAACGGACTACGATTGGCGGGGGGGGTCGACGAGCAGTACTTC